These 19 T cell receptor beta chains were sequenced from one sample in a study of blood T cell repertoires in COVID-19 (dated by TCRdb to the early 2020s). Library prep was done by the immunoSEQ multiplex PCR assay. TCRdb re-hosts the immuneACCESS table, in-frame sequences only. Its copies lack some clones; in the studies checked, an unresolved V gene accounts for under half of them, and the cause for the rest is not known. For this sample the table gives about 140,000 clones, of which around 79% were detected only once. Of the sample, less than 4.5% is held by the ten largest clones. The sample taken for sequencing was peripheral blood. The receptors derive from a man between 60 and 70 years old with acute or convalescent COVID-19.

This clone was counted only a few times. The chain has TRBV5-4 and TRBJ2-1, with a possible D match to TRBD1 (6 bases). Germline lookup yields CDR1 SGHNT and CDR2 YYREEE (reference sequence). Trimming removed 2 bases from V and 7 bases from J, with 13 bases in between. The CDR3 length is 14 residues. The CDR3 bases are TGTGCCAGCAGCTTAGTGGGGGCCTTGAATGAGCAGTTCTTC. Translation gives CASSLVGALNEQFF.

The chain links TRBV9 to TRBJ1-2; TRBD1 aligns across 12 bases. The CDR3 is made up of 16 amino acids. V gave up 3 bases and J gave up 7 bases; unmatched junction bases: 10. CDR1 and CDR2 from the germline V gene are SGDLS and YYNGEE. The CDR3 region is CASSATGTGGRGGYTF. CDR3 bases: TGTGCCAGCAGCGCAACCGGGACAGGGGGCCGAGGTGGCTACACCTTC.

The chain couples TRBV5-1 to TRBJ1-4; TRBD1 matches at 7 bases. The CDR3 has 15 residues. The ends lost 5 bases at V and 4 bases at J; junction bases unmatched: 8. The germline CDR1 and CDR2 sequences are SGHRS and YFSETQ. The CDR3 spells CASSPGTVDNEKLFF. In nucleotides, the CDR3 is TGCGCCAGCAGTCCCGGGACAGTAGATAATGAAAAACTGTTTTTT.

The chain carries TRBV12-3 or TRBV12-4 and TRBJ1-4; D unclear. The CDR3 consists of 13 residues. Trimming took 6 bases from V and 8 from J, leaving 13 bases between them. Here the CDR3 DNA reads TGTGCCAGCAGCATCCTAATAAAGGAAAAACTGTTTTTT. Amino acid sequence: CASSILIKEKLFF.

The chain carries TRBV5-1 and TRBJ2-7; no reliable D call. The germline V and J ends were trimmed by 2 bases and 2 bases, with 11 bases remaining between them. The CDR3 is 14 residues long. Germline assignment: CDR1 SGHRS and CDR2 YFSETQ. Here the CDR3 reads CASSFTTDPYEQYF. The CDR3 DNA follows: TGCGCCAGCAGCTTTACCACAGATCCCTACGAGCAGTACTTC.

The V and J genes are TRBV5-1 and TRBJ1-3, with a weak D call TRBD1 (6 bases). V gave up 5 bases and J gave up 1 base, with 10 bases separating them. Germline V lookup: CDR1 SGHRS, CDR2 YFSETQ. CDR3 length equals 14 residues. As DNA, the CDR3 is TGCGCCAGCAGGGGGGGGACATCTGGAAACACCATATATTTT. Translated, it gives CASRGGTSGNTIYF.

For this clone: The junction differs from germline at one of its ends, possibly a read error. The rearrangement joins TRBV28 to TRBJ1-2; D gene unclear. Per the germline V gene, CDR1 is MDHEN and CDR2 is SYDVKM. The CDR3 has 13 amino acids. The CDR3 sequence: CASSLSPSGSYTF. CDR3 DNA sequence: TGTGCCAGCAGCTTATCCCCTTCCGGGAGCTACACCTTC.

This sequence joins TRBV6-1 and TRBJ1-1; 8 bases line up with TRBD1. The germline gives CDR1 MNHNS, CDR2 SASEGT. V gave up 2 bases and J gave up 2 bases; unmatched junction bases: 4. The CDR3 is 15 amino acids. This chain's CDR3 is CASSEPGGGNTEAFF. CDR3 coding DNA: TGTGCCAGCAGTGAACCAGGGGGCGGAAACACTGAAGCTTTCTTT.

The V call is TRBV19, the J call TRBJ2-7; D is possibly TRBD1 (7 bases). V was cut by 7 bases and J by 6 bases, with 16 bases left in between. CDR1 is LNHDA, CDR2 SQIVND, per germline (reference sequence). CDR3 length: 13 amino acids. The CDR3 DNA is TGTGCCAGTACAGCTGCAGGGGGACTCGAGCAGTACTTC. It encodes CASTAAGGLEQYF.

This chain uses TRBV12-3 or TRBV12-4 with TRBJ1-2; D unclear. The CDR3 sequence is 13 residues long. Trimming stripped 2 bases from V and 2 bases from J, with 6 bases between. The CDR3 DNA follows: TGTGCCAGCAGTTTAAACAGAAACTATGGCTACACCTTC. This gives the protein CASSLNRNYGYTF.

The chain uses TRBV7-9 and TRBJ1-1, with 11 bases that match TRBD1. The CDR3 extends over 16 amino acids. Germline assignment: CDR1 SEHNR and CDR2 FQNEAQ (reference sequence). The J segment lost 4 bases and the V segment lost 5 bases, leaving 9 bases of the junction unmatched. The CDR3 reads CASSIATGQGGTEAFF. The CDR3 DNA is TGTGCCAGCAGCATTGCAACGGGACAGGGGGGCACTGAAGCTTTCTTT. The complete variable domain, with remaining parts taken from reference TRBV7-9 and TRBJ1-1, reads DTGVSQNPRHKITKRGQNVTFRCDPISEHNRLYWYRQTLGQGPEFLTYFQNEAQLEKSRLLSDRFSAERPKGSFSTLEIQRTEQGDSAMYLCASSIATGQGGTEAFFGQGTRLTVV.

The rearrangement uses TRBV24-1 and TRBJ2-3, with 7 bases aligning to TRBD1. The CDR3 loop spans 15 amino acids. CDR1 and CDR2 from the germline V gene are KGHDR and SFDVKD. V was pared by 4 bases and J by 0 bases, with 3 bases of the junction left unmatched. CDR3 loop: CATSESGGSTDTQYF. DNA for the CDR3: TGTGCCACCAGTGAATCAGGGGGAAGCACAGATACGCAGTATTTT.

The chain couples TRBV10-3 to TRBJ2-7; the D gene is possibly TRBD2 (6 bases). The ends were cut back, 0 bases at V and 2 bases at J, with 11 bases in the middle. Germline V gene sequence: CDR1 ENHRY, CDR2 SYGVKD. The CDR3 sequence is 15 residues long. The CDR3 DNA reads TGTGCCATCAGTGAGTCGATCGGGAGCCCCTACGAGCAGTACTTC. Protein sequence: CAISESIGSPYEQYF.

The chain recombines TRBV7-3 with TRBJ2-3, with 8 bases fitting TRBD1. The CDR3 has 14 amino acids. Germline loops: CDR1 SGHTA, CDR2 FQGTGA. Trimming took 3 bases from V and 4 from J; bases not matched to a gene: 3. The CDR3 is CASSFGQGSDTQYF. Here the CDR3 DNA reads TGTGCCAGCAGCTTTGGACAGGGATCAGATACGCAGTATTTT.

The chain couples TRBV30 to TRBJ1-1; 7 bases align to TRBD1. Losses at the gene ends were 1 base for V and 1 base for J; bases not matched to a gene: 9. The germline V gene has CDR1 GTSNPN and CDR2 SVGIG (reference sequence). There are 16 residues in the CDR3. CDR3 DNA: TGTGCCTGGAGTGGGAGACAGGGCCCATGGAACACTGAAGCTTTCTTT. Protein sequence: CAWSGRQGPWNTEAFF.

Comments on this clone: Other DNA sequences within the sample encode an identical CDR3. This rearrangement joins TRBV19 to TRBJ2-1; 9 bases agree with TRBD2. J gave up 4 bases and V 5 bases, and 3 bases lay outside the gene matches. The germline V gene encodes CDR1 LNHDA and CDR2 SQIVND (reference sequence). The CDR3 covers 14 residues. This CDR3 reads CASSLSGSYNEQFF. CDR3 sequence (DNA): TGTGCCAGTAGTCTTAGCGGGAGTTACAATGAGCAGTTCTTC.

This chain uses TRBV7-2 with TRBJ2-2; TRBD1 might be the D (6 bases). Trimming took 2 bases from V and 0 from J, leaving 7 bases between them. Germline V gene lookup returns CDR1 SGHTA and CDR2 FQGNSA. The CDR3 totals 15 residues. CDR3 coding DNA: TGTGCCAGCAGCTTAAACAGGGCGAACACCGGGGAGCTGTTTTTT. This encodes CASSLNRANTGELFF. The variable domain in full, completed from reference TRBV7-2 and TRBJ2-2, reads GAGVSQSPSNKVTEKGKDVELRCDPISGHTALYWYRQSLGQGLEFLIYFQGNSAPDKSGLPSDRFSAERTGGSVSTLTIQRTQQEDSAVYLCASSLNRANTGELFFGEGSRLTVL.

The J gene is TRBJ1-1, the V gene TRBV5-1; 7 bases are a match to TRBD1. J lost 6 bases, V lost 4 bases, and 15 bases had no gene match. Germline CDR1 reads SGHRS; CDR2 reads YFSETQ. This CDR3 contains 16 residues. The CDR3 DNA is TGCGCCAGCAGCCTCCTGATCACAGGGGCGAGCGCTGAAGCTTTCTTT. Its translation: CASSLLITGASAEAFF.

The rearrangement links TRBV18 to TRBJ1-2; D perhaps matches TRBD1 (6 bases). Germline V gives CDR1 KGHSH, CDR2 LQKENI. V was shortened by 2 bases and J by 7 bases, with 20 bases between the two germline ends. The CDR3 covers 16 residues. The chain's CDR3 is CASSPSPGALGRGYTF. The DNA for the CDR3 is TGTGCCAGCTCACCATCGCCAGGGGCCCTGGGACGTGGCTACACCTTC.